This T cell receptor (beta chain) is from a study of blood T cell repertoires in COVID-19. About the study: The samples span acute and convalescent COVID-19 from the United States, Italy and Spain. Sample material is recorded as cDNA or gDNA derived from T cells, B-cell-depleted T cells, or PBMCs.

Original handling: Reference gene primer amplification in the assay estimated nucleated cell counts. Sequenced by immunoSEQ multiplex PCR; TCRdb stores in-frame clones only, minus some. Clone size and the V and J calls come from that table; the DNA yielded D and trimming. Of approximately 41,000 clones in the sample, around nine tenths were seen once. The germline V and J ends were trimmed by 0 bases and 5 bases, with 8 bases remaining between them. The CDR3 runs to 13 residues. CDR1 is SGHRS and CDR2 is YFSETQ in the germline V gene. The sequenced sample consisted of peripheral blood. This chain links TRBV5-1 with TRBJ2-5; D perhaps matches TRBD2 (5 bases). This receptor was identified in a middle-aged man with active COVID-19. CDR3 sequence: CASSLGGWETQYF. CDR3 DNA sequence: TGCGCCAGCAGCTTGGGAGGGTGGGAGACCCAGTACTTC.